These T cell receptor beta chains were read from a single sample in a study of blood T cells in healthy people across ages. One entry per CDR3 protein, called by TCRdb with MiXCR from the 5' RACE reads. Of around 1.5 million distinct CDR3 sequences in the sample, 35% to 45% were seen once. The specimen sequenced was blood. These receptors were taken from a woman under 30 in good health. Each CDR3 is given with its conserved first and last residue. Clone size, where shown, is once, few, many, or a class for clones that have expanded.

v_call: TRBV12-3/TRBV12-4
cdr3_length: 14
clone_size: -
j_call: TRBJ1-6
cdr3_aa: CASSPRDRNSPLHF

v_call: TRBV9
cdr3_length: 15
clone_size: few
j_call: TRBJ1-6
cdr3_aa: CASSVGFGGISPLHF

v_call: TRBV27
cdr3_length: 14
clone_size: -
j_call: TRBJ2-3
cdr3_aa: CASSIAGGVDTQYF

v_call: TRBV20-1
cdr3_length: 12
clone_size: few
j_call: TRBJ1-1
cdr3_aa: CRFTGDDTEAFF

v_call: TRBV29-1
cdr3_length: 11
clone_size: few
j_call: TRBJ1-1
cdr3_aa: CSVDGAGEAFF

v_call: TRBV6-1
cdr3_length: 12
clone_size: -
j_call: TRBJ1-2
cdr3_aa: CAVSTESYGYTF

v_call: TRBV12-3/TRBV12-4
cdr3_length: 17
clone_size: -
j_call: TRBJ2-3
cdr3_aa: CASSRRLAGGPSDTQYF

v_call: TRBV7-9
cdr3_length: 12
clone_size: -
j_call: TRBJ2-4
cdr3_aa: CASEEQGNIQYF

v_call: TRBV21-1
cdr3_length: 12
clone_size: -
j_call: -
cdr3_aa: CASSSPRTEQYF

v_call: TRBV20-1
cdr3_length: 16
clone_size: -
j_call: TRBJ2-3
cdr3_aa: CSAPQVRGGLTDTQYF

v_call: TRBV10-3
cdr3_length: 11
clone_size: -
j_call: TRBJ2-7
cdr3_aa: CATRGSYEQYF

v_call: TRBV2
cdr3_length: 16
clone_size: once
j_call: TRBJ1-5
cdr3_aa: CASSEEGGARGQPQHF

v_call: TRBV28
cdr3_length: 14
clone_size: -
j_call: TRBJ1-5
cdr3_aa: CASTLLGNNQPQHF

v_call: TRBV5-1
cdr3_length: 17
clone_size: few
j_call: TRBJ1-2
cdr3_aa: CASSLGNRGTTNYGYTF

v_call: TRBV30
cdr3_length: 11
clone_size: once
j_call: TRBJ2-7
cdr3_aa: CACKSSYEQYF

v_call: TRBV27
cdr3_length: 13
clone_size: few
j_call: TRBJ2-2
cdr3_aa: CASAGNFPGELFF

v_call: TRBV5-1
cdr3_length: 17
clone_size: -
j_call: TRBJ2-1
cdr3_aa: CASSLEGGGASYNEQFF

v_call: TRBV12-3/TRBV12-4
cdr3_length: 15
clone_size: few
j_call: TRBJ1-4
cdr3_aa: CASSPRQGTNEKLFF

v_call: TRBV6-6
cdr3_length: 16
clone_size: few
j_call: TRBJ2-7
cdr3_aa: CASSLSGGSSSYEQYF

v_call: TRBV6-5
cdr3_length: 16
clone_size: -
j_call: TRBJ2-7
cdr3_aa: CASSYSISLGTYEQYF

v_call: TRBV11-2
cdr3_length: 14
clone_size: -
j_call: TRBJ1-4
cdr3_aa: CASSAGGLGEKLFF

v_call: TRBV5-1
cdr3_length: 14
clone_size: many
j_call: TRBJ1-1
cdr3_aa: CASSLGQGSTEAFF

v_call: TRBV12-3/TRBV12-4
cdr3_length: 14
clone_size: -
j_call: TRBJ1-6
cdr3_aa: CASSSGLGNSPLHF

v_call: TRBV6-5
cdr3_length: 18
clone_size: few
j_call: TRBJ1-5
cdr3_aa: CASSYSGQGAPRTQPQHF

v_call: TRBV28
cdr3_length: 15
clone_size: -
j_call: TRBJ1-5
cdr3_aa: CASSLIGVSNQPQHF

v_call: TRBV7-9
cdr3_length: 17
clone_size: -
j_call: TRBJ1-4
cdr3_aa: CASSLDNRGTTNEKLFF

v_call: TRBV7-6
cdr3_length: 16
clone_size: -
j_call: TRBJ2-3
cdr3_aa: CASSDTRQWDLDTQYF

v_call: TRBV27
cdr3_length: 17
clone_size: -
j_call: TRBJ2-3
cdr3_aa: CASSPTATSGSTDTQYF

v_call: TRBV20-1
cdr3_length: 12
clone_size: few
j_call: TRBJ2-7
cdr3_aa: CSATWENYEQYF

v_call: TRBV20-1
cdr3_length: 16
clone_size: few
j_call: TRBJ2-7
cdr3_aa: CSAPKAGLAETYEQYF

v_call: TRBV20-1
cdr3_length: 15
clone_size: -
j_call: TRBJ2-3
cdr3_aa: CSAKGTSGIGGTQYF

v_call: TRBV20-1
cdr3_length: 15
clone_size: -
j_call: TRBJ2-1
cdr3_aa: CSAGVPGLAVNEQFF

v_call: TRBV10-3
cdr3_length: 14
clone_size: few
j_call: TRBJ2-1
cdr3_aa: CATRSSGGYNEKFF

v_call: TRBV10-3
cdr3_length: 14
clone_size: few
j_call: TRBJ1-6
cdr3_aa: CAISVGGPNSPLHF

v_call: TRBV28
cdr3_length: 15
clone_size: -
j_call: TRBJ1-2
cdr3_aa: CASSTGTGSNYGYTF

v_call: TRBV11-2
cdr3_length: 13
clone_size: -
j_call: TRBJ1-5
cdr3_aa: CASSLQYRDPQHF

v_call: TRBV24-1
cdr3_length: 13
clone_size: -
j_call: TRBJ2-3
cdr3_aa: CATAVEGIDTQYF

v_call: TRBV10-3
cdr3_length: 16
clone_size: -
j_call: TRBJ1-5
cdr3_aa: CAISESDSGTNQPQHF

v_call: TRBV7-8
cdr3_length: 15
clone_size: -
j_call: TRBJ2-2
cdr3_aa: CASSLLAGPGGELFF

v_call: TRBV6-5
cdr3_length: 16
clone_size: -
j_call: TRBJ1-3
cdr3_aa: CASRGGDANSGNTIYF

v_call: TRBV9
cdr3_length: 13
clone_size: -
j_call: TRBJ1-5
cdr3_aa: CASSRHLNQPQHF

v_call: TRBV2
cdr3_length: 14
clone_size: -
j_call: TRBJ2-1
cdr3_aa: CASNRLAGESEQFF

v_call: TRBV6-1
cdr3_length: 16
clone_size: -
j_call: TRBJ2-6
cdr3_aa: CASSGSFGSGANVLTF

v_call: TRBV12-5
cdr3_length: 15
clone_size: few
j_call: TRBJ2-1
cdr3_aa: CASGQGLAGKHEQFF

v_call: TRBV6-1
cdr3_length: 12
clone_size: -
j_call: TRBJ2-7
cdr3_aa: CASNLRGYEQYF

v_call: TRBV7-2
cdr3_length: 17
clone_size: few
j_call: TRBJ2-3
cdr3_aa: CASSPFAASGSTDTQYF

v_call: TRBV6-1
cdr3_length: 13
clone_size: -
j_call: TRBJ1-4
cdr3_aa: CASSRSVNEKLFF

v_call: TRBV7-2
cdr3_length: 17
clone_size: -
j_call: TRBJ2-7
cdr3_aa: CASSLAASSGRYNEQYF